Below are 16 T cell receptor beta chains sequenced from a single sample in a study of blood T cell repertoires in COVID-19. Using immunoSEQ multiplex PCR, the repertoire was profiled, and TCRdb retains in-frame clones only, with some absent. The top ten hold 1.5% to 2% of the sample, which has roughly 250,000 clones, around nine tenths seen once. What was sequenced was PBMCs or T cells enriched from blood (not recorded which). The receptor set was obtained from a young woman who had recovered from COVID-19.

This clone has more than one count but fewer than ten. This chain connects TRBV29-1 to TRBJ1-5, with a tentative D call TRBD1 (5 bases). V gave up 7 bases and J gave up 4 bases, with 11 bases separating them. The germline CDR1 and CDR2 sequences are SQVTM and ANQGSEA. The CDR3 has 12 residues. The CDR3 is CSAGGGNQPQHF. CDR3 bases: TGCAGCGCCGGGGGGGGTAATCAGCCCCAGCATTTT.

The rearrangement links TRBV13 to TRBJ2-7; 9 bases match TRBD1. Germline lookup yields CDR1 PRHDT and CDR2 FYEKMQ (reference sequence). CDR3 length equals 14 residues. Trimming at V came to 5 bases and at J to 2 bases, leaving 4 bases not matched to a gene. CDR3 sequence (DNA): TGTGCCAGCAGCACCCGGGACAGGGCCTACGAGCAGTACTTC. This codes for CASSTRDRAYEQYF.

This clone has just a few counts. This chain joins TRBV6-2 or TRBV6-3 and TRBJ2-3; D is possibly TRBD2 (6 bases). CDR1 is MNHEY and CDR2 is SVGEGT in the germline V gene. Trimming pared 3 bases from V and 3 bases from J, leaving 13 bases between. The CDR3 is 15 amino acids. The DNA for the CDR3 is TGTGCCAGCAGTTATTCGAGGGGAGGAACAGATACGCAGTATTTT. Amino acids: CASSYSRGGTDTQYF.

J is TRBJ1-5 and V is TRBV6-5; 8 nucleotides match TRBD1. V dropped 6 bases and J dropped 5; count of bases not matched to a gene: 6. CDR3 size: 14 residues. Germline CDR1 MNHEY, CDR2 SVGAGI. The CDR3 sequence: CASSRGLVDQPQHF. The CDR3 DNA sequence: TGTGCCAGCAGCAGGGGGCTCGTCGATCAGCCCCAGCATTTT.

This clone was seen a few times. CDR3 in amino acids: CASGGTVDSGNTIYF. CDR3 nucleotides: TGTGCCAGCGGAGGGACAGTGGACTCTGGAAACACCATATATTTT. V gene TRBV2 combines with J gene TRBJ1-3, with 7 bases that match TRBD1. The germline V gene encodes CDR1 SNHLY and CDR2 FYNNEI. The CDR3 consists of 15 residues. Trimming cost V 8 bases and J 0 bases; bases outside gene matches: 7.

J is TRBJ1-5 and V is TRBV7-2; 7 bases map to TRBD1. Germline V CDR1 and CDR2: SGHTA, FQGNSA. The CDR3 totals 14 residues. The V segment lost 5 bases and the J segment 6 bases; nucleotides outside the gene matches: 7. CDR3 in DNA: TGTGCCAGCAGCGCGGTCACAGGGGTTCAGCCCCAGCATTTT. Its translation: CASSAVTGVQPQHF. Filled out from reference TRBV7-2 and TRBJ1-5, the complete variable domain reads GAGVSQSPSNKVTEKGKDVELRCDPISGHTALYWYRQSLGQGLEFLIYFQGNSAPDKSGLPSDRFSAERTGGSVSTLTIQRTQQEDSAVYLCASSAVTGVQPQHFGDGTRLSIL.

The chain employs TRBV18 and TRBJ1-5; weak D call: TRBD1 (5 bases). The CDR3 has 14 residues. Germline assignment: CDR1 KGHSH and CDR2 LQKENI. Between the trimmed V and J ends, which lost 5 bases and 3 bases, there was a span of 11 bases. The CDR3 region is CASSSQGYNQPQHF. As DNA, the CDR3 is TGTGCCAGCTCATCCCAGGGTTACAATCAGCCCCAGCATTTT.

V usage is TRBV5-1 and J usage is TRBJ2-4; D perhaps matches TRBD2 (6 bases). Germline V gene data show CDR1 as SGHRS and CDR2 as YFSETQ. The CDR3 is made up of 15 amino acids. V was cut by 4 bases and J by 7 bases, with 18 bases left in between. CDR3 protein: CASSPSAGNRNIQYF. The CDR3 DNA reads as TGCGCCAGCAGCCCCAGCGCGGGAAATCGGAACATTCAGTACTTC.

Points on this clone: Other DNA sequences within the sample encode an identical CDR3. This chain uses TRBV18 with TRBJ2-3; 12 positions match TRBD2. The CDR3 extends over 16 amino acids. CDR1 is KGHSH and CDR2 is LQKENI in the germline V gene. V lost 3 bases and J lost 1; bases outside the gene matches: 2. CDR3 amino acids: CASSPGTSGRTDTQYF. The CDR3 DNA follows: TGTGCCAGCTCACCCGGGACTAGCGGGCGCACAGATACGCAGTATTTT.

This clone occurred a few times. V is TRBV24-1 and J is TRBJ1-4; D may be TRBD1 (5 bases). The CDR3 consists of 16 residues. Per the germline V gene, CDR1 is KGHDR and CDR2 is SFDVKD. Trimming cost V 4 bases and J 7 bases, with 18 bases left between them. In DNA form, the CDR3 reads TGTGCCACCAGTGACCCCCCGGGACCGGGGGGTGAAAAACTGTTTTTT. Protein sequence: CATSDPPGPGGEKLFF.

The chain joins TRBV9 to TRBJ1-2; D call uncertain. The V and J ends lost 0 bases and 8 bases respectively, with 11 bases between them. This CDR3 spans 13 amino acids. In germline, CDR1 is SGDLS, CDR2 YYNGEE. In DNA form, the CDR3 reads TGTGCCAGCAGCGTAGGAGGCTCGGGGGGCTACACCTTC. Translated, it gives CASSVGGSGGYTF.

The chain combines TRBV29-1 with TRBJ1-1, with TRBD1 as a possible D gene (5 bases). Looked up from germline, CDR1 is SQVTM and CDR2 is ANQGSEA. The CDR3 runs 10 residues. Trimming shortened V by 4 bases and J by 10 bases, and 10 bases separated the two germline ends. The CDR3, as DNA: TGCAGCGTTGTTGGGGCTGGAGCTTTCTTT. Protein product: CSVVGAGAFF. The variable domain in full, completed from reference TRBV29-1 and TRBJ1-1, reads SAVISQKPSRDICQRGTSLTIQCQVDSQVTMMFWYRQQPGQSLTLIATANQGSEATYESGFVIDKFPISRPNLTFSTLTVSNMSPEDSSIYLCSVVGAGAFFGQGTRLTVV.

The V gene is TRBV18, the J gene TRBJ1-1; no reliable D call. Germline loops: CDR1 KGHSH, CDR2 LQKENI. The CDR3 totals 15 residues. Trimming removed 3 bases at V and 0 bases at J, with 11 bases between. The CDR3 bases are TGTGCCAGCTCACCTGGTGTCTTAGTGAACACTGAAGCTTTCTTT. Translation gives CASSPGVLVNTEAFF.

The CDR3, as DNA: TGTGCCAGCAGTAGGACAGGGGGTAGTTACTATGGCTACACCTTC. Protein: CASSRTGGSYYGYTF. V gene TRBV14 combines with J gene TRBJ1-2, with 10 bases lining up with TRBD1. Germline CDR1 SGHDN, CDR2 FVKESK. The length of the CDR3 is 15 residues. The ends lost 6 bases at V and 3 bases at J; junction bases unmatched: 7.

This sequence joins TRBV7-8 and TRBJ2-7; D gene uncertain. Germline CDR1 and CDR2: SGHVS and FQNEAQ. This CDR3 has 14 amino acids. Trimming stripped 3 bases from V and 0 bases from J, with 9 bases between. In nucleotides, the CDR3 is TGTGCCAGCAGCTTTCGTGAGAACTCCTACGAGCAGTACTTC. Its translation: CASSFRENSYEQYF.

This chain uses TRBV28 with TRBJ2-7; weak D call: TRBD2 (5 bases). This CDR3 has 15 amino acids. Trimming stripped 5 bases from V and 1 base from J, with 15 bases between. Germline V CDR1 and CDR2: MDHEN, SYDVKM. The CDR3 region is CASSMPAALSYEQYF. CDR3 nucleotides: TGTGCCAGCAGTATGCCAGCGGCCCTATCCTACGAGCAGTACTTC.